This T cell receptor (beta chain) was captured by sequencing in a study of blood T cell repertoires in COVID-19. Study-wide context: Acute and convalescent COVID-19 specimens originated in the United States, Italy and Spain.

In the authors' methods: Nucleated cell counts were estimated from reference gene primer amplification. Profiling relied on immunoSEQ multiplex PCR, and the TCRdb table lists in-frame clones only, not all of them. That table supplies the V and J calls and clone size; D and trimming were determined from the DNA. This sample has around 160,000 clones, with about nine tenths found just once. Losses at the gene ends were 5 bases for V and 1 base for J; bases not matched to a gene: 4. Germline-derived CDR1 and CDR2 are WSHSY and SAAADI. The CDR3 totals 15 residues. This clonotype originated in a man older than 75 with acute or convalescent COVID-19. The sample was peripheral blood. The chain combines TRBV10-2 with TRBJ2-5; 10 bases fit TRBD2. CDR3 DNA sequence: TGCGCCAGCAGTAGAGTAGCGGGAGGCCAAGAGACCCAGTACTTC. As protein: CASSRVAGGQETQYF.